This T cell receptor beta chain is from a study of cytomegalovirus exposure and HLA in healthy donors. Whole-study results and caveats: Cytomegalovirus association was assigned to 170 or so TCR beta chains. What was likely a sequencing artifact was a cluster of highly shared sequence variants.

CDR1 SNHLY and CDR2 FYNNEI come from the germline V gene. CDR3 size: 14 residues. Trimming at V came to 6 bases and at J to 4 bases, leaving 6 bases not matched to a gene. On this clone: Its antigen remains unidentified.

60 Vbeta and 13 Jbeta primers were used in PCR. Data came from immunoSEQ multiplex PCR; TCRdb stores just in-frame clones and leaves some out. The sample table includes roughly 77,000 clones. This clonotype originated in a female donor in good health and CMV-seropositive. The rearrangement joins TRBV2 to TRBJ1-1, with 9 bases aligning to TRBD1. The sample consisted of PBMCs. The CDR3 here is CASRRTGESTEAFF. CDR3 coding DNA: TGTGCCAGCAGGAGGACAGGGGAGAGCACTGAAGCTTTCTTT.